The entry that follows covers one TCR beta chain sequence. These data originate in a study of T cell responses to AZD1222 COVID-19 vaccine. Assay: immunoSEQ multiplex PCR; the TCRdb copy retains only in-frame clones and omits some. This sample yields over 130,000 clones, of which around 93% are seen a single time; roughly 4.9% belongs to the top ten. Germline-derived CDR1 and CDR2 are MNHNS and SASEGT. The CDR3 is 15 amino acids. V shed 5 bases, J shed 1 base, and the junction held 6 bases outside the gene matches. This specimen was peripheral blood, taken on day 0 of AZD1222 vaccination. V usage is TRBV6-1 and J usage is TRBJ1-1; 8 bases are shared with TRBD1. The sequence was obtained from an adult in good health. CDR3 in amino acids: CASSSTGVSNTEAFF. The CDR3 coding sequence is TGTGCCAGCAGTTCGACAGGGGTCTCGAACACTGAAGCTTTCTTT.